These T cell receptor beta chains were read from a single sample in a study of blood T cell repertoires in COVID-19. The method was immunoSEQ multiplex PCR; TCRdb's version includes in-frame clones alone and lacks a portion of them. The sample consists of roughly 56,000 clones, about 91% of them appearing once. Sequencing input: peripheral blood. The receptors shown here come from a woman in her sixties or seventies with COVID-19, enrolled during active disease. The CDR3 runs from the conserved cysteine through the conserved F or W. The order of the fields is CDR3 DNA, CDR3 protein, clone size, D gene, V gene, J gene, CDR3 length. The D gene is left open where the match is weak. Clone size is shown for a subset of rows, as once, few, many or a class of expanded clone.

TGCGCCAGCAGTGAGTATCGGGGGGCGAACACTGAAGCTTTCTTT	CASSEYRGANTEAFF	NA	NA	TRBV10-2	TRBJ1-1	15
TGCGCCAGCAGCCAAGAACGGGACCCGGGACTAGCGGGACACACAGATACGCAGTATTTT	CASSQERDPGLAGHTDTQYF	NA	TRBD2	TRBV4-3	TRBJ2-3	20
TGTGCCAGCTCACCCTCAGGGGATGAGCAGTTCTTC	CASSPSGDEQFF	NA	NA	TRBV18	TRBJ2-1	12
TGTGCCACCGGCGGGGAGCTGTTTTTT	CATGGELFF	NA	NA	TRBV6-6	TRBJ2-2	9
TGTGCCAGCAGCAAAGCGCAGGTTCCTTTTGGTAGCAATCAGCCCCAGCATTTT	CASSKAQVPFGSNQPQHF	NA	NA	TRBV21-1	TRBJ1-5	18
TGTGCCAGCAGCGTAGCCCCCGGTAGGGGGGGCCACCTCCTAGATACGCAGTATTTT	CASSVAPGRGGHLLDTQYF	NA	NA	TRBV9	TRBJ2-3	19
TGTGCCAGCAGCTTGGCTCCCGGAGACAATGAGCAGTTCTTC	CASSLAPGDNEQFF	NA	NA	TRBV5-5	TRBJ2-1	14
TGTGCCAGCAGTTTATACACCAGGGGGCAGGCTTTCTTT	CASSLYTRGQAFF	NA	TRBD1	TRBV28	TRBJ1-1	13
TGTGCCAGCAGTTCCCCATGGGACAGTGGGAATGGCTACACCTTC	CASSSPWDSGNGYTF	NA	TRBD1	TRBV6-5	TRBJ1-2	15
TGTGCCAGCAGCTCCCGAGGGGGCACTGAAGCTTTCTTT	CASSSRGGTEAFF	NA	NA	TRBV11-2	TRBJ1-1	13
TGTGCCAGCAGCCCCGGACTAGCGGGAGCCTACGAGCAGTACTTC	CASSPGLAGAYEQYF	NA	TRBD2	TRBV5-6	TRBJ2-7	15
TGTGCCAGCAGCCAAGGATGGGACAGGAACTATGGCTACACCTTC	CASSQGWDRNYGYTF	NA	TRBD1	TRBV3-1/TRBV3-2	TRBJ1-2	15
TGTGCCACCAGCAGAGATCCCCAGCAGCCCCAGCATTTT	CATSRDPQQPQHF	NA	NA	TRBV15	TRBJ1-5	13
TGTGCCAGCCAACTAGCGGGAGTGGGCAATGAGCAGTTCTTC	CASQLAGVGNEQFF	NA	TRBD2	TRBV9	TRBJ2-1	14
TGTGCCTGGAGCAAGGACAGGTTGAACTCTCAAGAAAAACTGTTTTTT	CAWSKDRLNSQEKLFF	NA	TRBD1	TRBV30	TRBJ1-4	16
TGTGCCGGGGGGGCATACAGCAATCAGCCCCAGCATTTT	CAGGAYSNQPQHF	NA	NA	TRBV6-6	TRBJ1-5	13
TGTGCCAGCAGTTTAGGCGGGAGCCCTCTCTACGAGCAGTACTTC	CASSLGGSPLYEQYF	NA	TRBD2	TRBV27	TRBJ2-7	15
TGTGCCAGCACCGGCCCGGGGGTCACCGGGGAGCTGTTTTTT	CASTGPGVTGELFF	once	NA	TRBV27	TRBJ2-2	14
TGTGCCAGCAGCTTAGCACGGCGGGGTAGGGGCACTGAAGCTTTCTTT	CASSLARRGRGTEAFF	NA	NA	TRBV13	TRBJ1-1	16
TGTGCCAGCAGCCAGCTAGCGGGAGGGAGCACAGATACGCAGTATTTT	CASSQLAGGSTDTQYF	NA	TRBD2	TRBV7-9	TRBJ2-3	16
TGTGCCAGCAGCCTCGGTAGAGGACTAGCGGGAGATAGGCGCAAAGAGACCCAGTACTTC	CASSLGRGLAGDRRKETQYF	NA	TRBD2	TRBV3-1/TRBV3-2	TRBJ2-5	20
TGCGCCAGCAGCCGGACTAGCGGGGACCACGAGCAGTACTTC	CASSRTSGDHEQYF	NA	TRBD2	TRBV4-3	TRBJ2-7	14
TGTGCCAGCAGCCTGGGACAGGGAGGCAATCAGCCCCAGTATTTT	CASSLGQGGNQPQYF	NA	TRBD1	TRBV7-2	TRBJ2-3	15
TGTGCCAGCAGCGGAACGGGGTTATGGGGTGAAGCTTTCTTT	CASSGTGLWGEAFF	NA	NA	TRBV6-5	TRBJ1-1	14
TGTGCCAGCAGCCAGGGGTCGACTAGCGGGGGGGCTGCAGATACGCAGTATTTT	CASSQGSTSGGAADTQYF	NA	TRBD2	TRBV4-2	TRBJ2-3	18
TGTGCCAGCAGTTTAAAAGCGGGAGGGCCACGAGATACGCAGTATTTT	CASSLKAGGPRDTQYF	NA	TRBD2	TRBV27	TRBJ2-3	16
TGTGCCTTCGGGATCCCTGGGGCCAACGTCCTGACTTTC	CAFGIPGANVLTF	NA	NA	TRBV7-9	TRBJ2-6	13
TGTGCCAGCACCCGGGGACGGGGGTCTGGAAACACCATATATTTT	CASTRGRGSGNTIYF	NA	NA	TRBV6-5	TRBJ1-3	15
TGTGCCAGCAGCCCCCGACTGGGTAACTATGGCTACACCTTC	CASSPRLGNYGYTF	NA	NA	TRBV7-9	TRBJ1-2	14
TGTGCCACCAGTGAATCACCGGGACAGACCTACAATGAGCAGTTCTTC	CATSESPGQTYNEQFF	few	TRBD1	TRBV24-1	TRBJ2-1	16
TGCGCCAGCAGCGCTACCGGGACTAAGAGGGAAAAACTGTTTTTT	CASSATGTKREKLFF	NA	NA	TRBV4-3	TRBJ1-4	15
TGTGCCAGCAGTTCCCCCAGTTACGAAGCTTTCTTT	CASSSPSYEAFF	NA	NA	TRBV12-3/TRBV12-4	TRBJ1-1	12
TGTGCCAGCAGTTTATATTCAGGGGGCACTGTTTATGGCTACACCTTC	CASSLYSGGTVYGYTF	NA	TRBD1	TRBV27	TRBJ1-2	16
TGTGCCAGCTCACCACCGTGGACAGGTGCCTACGAGCAGTACTTC	CASSPPWTGAYEQYF	NA	TRBD1	TRBV18	TRBJ2-7	15
TGTGCCAGCAGCTTATTGGGAGGGCCGGAGACCGGGGAGCTGTTTTTT	CASSLLGGPETGELFF	NA	TRBD2	TRBV7-2	TRBJ2-2	16
TGTGCCAGCAGTTACTCGAATACCCAGGTCGGGGAGCTGTTTTTT	CASSYSNTQVGELFF	NA	NA	TRBV6-6	TRBJ2-2	15
TGTGCCAGCAGTGAGACTCGGACTGAAGCTTTCTTT	CASSETRTEAFF	once	NA	TRBV6-1	TRBJ1-1	12
TGTGCCAAGGCGACAGGGTCAAGAGATACGCAGTATTTT	CAKATGSRDTQYF	once	NA	TRBV21-1	TRBJ2-3	13
TGTGCCAGCTCACCTGCCGGGACAGATAATGAAAAACTGTTTTTT	CASSPAGTDNEKLFF	NA	TRBD1	TRBV18	TRBJ1-4	15
TGTGCCAGCAGCCAAGATACAGGGTCGGGGGCCAAAAACATTCAGTACTTC	CASSQDTGSGAKNIQYF	NA	NA	TRBV4-2	TRBJ2-4	17